What follows are 32 T cell receptor beta chains derived from one specimen sequenced in a study of Graves' ophthalmopathy and Graves' hyperthyroidism. Amplified material comprised TCR beta CDR3 regions derived from RNA transcripts. RT-PCR in the first round used HTBI primers; a second-round multiplex PCR followed. One entry per CDR3 protein, called by TCRdb with MiXCR from the multiplex PCR reads. The sample records about 1.1 million distinct CDR3 sequences, roughly 35% being singletons. The material sequenced was peripheral blood or thyroid tissue (not recorded which). The receptor set was obtained from an adult man with Graves' hyperthyroidism.

As concerns this clonotype: This CDR3 is missing its conserved last phenylalanine or tryptophan, likely due to a read error. The chain recombines TRBV5-1 with TRBJ2-7, with 13 bases that match TRBD2. Germline V gene data show CDR1 as SGHRS and CDR2 as YFSETQ. The CDR3 consists of 14 residues. V lost 1 base to trimming and J lost 7 bases; unmatched junction nucleotides: 2. For the CDR3, the DNA is TGCGCCAGCAGCTTGTCGACTAGCGGGGGGGAGCAGTACTCC. Protein sequence: CASSLSTSGGEQYS.

This clonotype was found many times. V usage is TRBV15 and J usage is TRBJ2-5; unclear D gene. CDR1 is LNHNV and CDR2 is YYDKDF in the germline V gene (reference sequence). The CDR3 covers 13 residues. With 1 base removed from V and 5 bases from J, the gap between germline ends came to 8 bases. Here the CDR3 reads CATSRVVTETQYF. The CDR3 bases are TGTGCCACCAGCAGAGTTGTTACGGAGACCCAGTACTTC.

This clonotype was observed a few times. This sequence joins TRBV27 and TRBJ1-5, with D possibly being TRBD1 (6 bases). The CDR3 covers 14 residues. Trimming removed 6 bases from V and 1 base from J, with 10 bases in between. The germline V gene encodes CDR1 MNHEY and CDR2 SMNVEV (reference sequence). The CDR3 region has the DNA TGTGCCAGCAGAGTGGGGGCCAGCAATCAGCCCCAGCATTTT. It encodes CASRVGASNQPQHF.

This clonotype was found a few times. The rearrangement links TRBV3-1 to TRBJ1-6, with a tentative D call TRBD1 (5 bases). V shed 0 bases and J shed 10 bases, with 13 bases lying between them. There are 15 residues in the CDR3. Germline CDR1 is LGHDT and CDR2 is YNNKEL (reference sequence). The CDR3 bases are TGTGCCAGCAGCCAAGAGGGGCAGGGACCCTCACCCCTCCACTTT. This codes for CASSQEGQGPSPLHF.

In this sample, this clonotype turned up many times. V is TRBV7-2 and J is TRBJ2-7; D is possibly TRBD1 (5 bases). The V gene lost 5 bases and the J gene lost 6 bases, with 11 bases spanning the gap. The germline gives CDR1 SGHTA, CDR2 FQGNSA. The CDR3 is 12 amino acids. CDR3 in amino acids: CASSPQGPEQYF. CDR3 coding DNA: TGTGCCAGCAGCCCCCAGGGCCCCGAGCAGTACTTC.

This chain connects TRBV12-3 or TRBV12-4 to TRBJ1-1, with D maybe TRBD1 (6 bases). V was shortened by 5 bases and J by 7 bases, with 11 bases between the two germline ends. The CDR3 runs 12 residues. The CDR3 loop is CASSDDRYEAFF. The CDR3 nucleotides read TGTGCCAGCAGTGACGACAGGTATGAAGCTTTCTTT.

The CDR3 DNA follows: TGTGCCAGCAGCGAGGCCCGGACAGGGTCTTACGAGCAGTACTTC. Amino acids: CASSEARTGSYEQYF. V usage is TRBV11-2 and J usage is TRBJ2-7; TRBD1 agrees at 8 bases. The CDR3 is made up of 15 amino acids. From germline, CDR1 is SGHAT and CDR2 FQNNGV. V was clipped by 5 bases and J by 4 bases; unmatched bases: 10.

This rearrangement joins TRBV4-3 to TRBJ1-2, with D perhaps TRBD1 (5 bases). Germline values: CDR1 LGHNA, CDR2 YSLEER. The CDR3 loop spans 16 amino acids. Trimming left V 0 bases short and J 0 bases short, with 11 bases between. CDR3 sequence reads: CASSQDPTATNYGYTF. Here the CDR3 DNA reads TGCGCCAGCAGCCAAGACCCGACAGCAACTAACTATGGCTACACCTTC.

At least ten counts were recorded for this clonotype. The junction does not match germline at one end; this may be a read error. The chain combines TRBV24-1 with TRBJ1-3, with D possibly matching TRBD1 (5 bases). The CDR3 length is 12 residues. Germline CDR1 and CDR2: KGHDR and SFDVKD. The CDR3 coding sequence is TGTGCCACCAGTGATGGGGGAACCACCATATATTTT. This gives the protein CATSDGGTTIYF.

This chain connects TRBV5-1 to TRBJ1-1; D may be TRBD1 (6 bases). V lost 2 bases and J lost 11, with 22 bases in between. CDR3 length: 15 residues. Germline V gene data show CDR1 as SGHRS and CDR2 as YFSETQ. The chain's CDR3 is CASSFSGGAAGMAFF. In DNA, the CDR3 is TGCGCCAGCAGCTTCTCCGGGGGCGCGGCAGGGATGGCTTTCTTT.

J is TRBJ2-7 and V is TRBV29-1, with D perhaps TRBD2 (6 bases). Trimming cost V 4 bases and J 7 bases, with 20 bases left between them. The CDR3 runs 14 residues. Germline V gene sequence: CDR1 SQVTM, CDR2 ANQGSEA. Here the CDR3 DNA reads TGCAGCGTTGGCCCTGGACGGGGGTCGGGTGAGCAGTACTTC. Protein product: CSVGPGRGSGEQYF.

For this clonotype: This may arise from a read error, as a much more abundant clone is one base away. The chain links TRBV11-2 to TRBJ1-1, with D tentatively TRBD1 (5 bases). Germline V gene sequence: CDR1 SGHAT, CDR2 FQNNGV. The CDR3 has 15 amino acids. The CDR3 nucleotides are TGTGCCAGCAGCGCCCCTCTGGGGCGGAACACTGAAGCTCTCTTT. Its translation: CASSAPLGRNTEALF.

This clonotype occurred many times. V and J are TRBV2 and TRBJ1-1; D not certain. Germline CDR1 SNHLY, CDR2 FYNNEI. Trimming took 9 bases from V and 1 from J, leaving 12 bases between them. The CDR3 is 13 residues long. The CDR3 DNA sequence: TGTGCCAGGTCTGCTCAAAAGAACACTGAAGCTTTCTTT. This translates into CARSAQKNTEAFF.

This clonotype has more than one count but fewer than ten. The chain recombines TRBV9 with TRBJ2-2; 8 nucleotides align to TRBD2. Germline loops: CDR1 SGDLS, CDR2 YYNGEE. This CDR3 has 17 amino acids. With V trimmed by 3 bases and J by 4 bases, 11 bases remained unmatched. The CDR3 region has the DNA TGTGCCAGCAGCGCCTACGGGGGGGCCGTGGGCACCGGGGAGCTGTTTTTT. It translates to CASSAYGGAVGTGELFF.

This rearrangement joins TRBV6-2 or TRBV6-3 to TRBJ1-4; D perhaps matches TRBD1 (5 bases). CDR1 and CDR2 from the germline V gene are MNHEY and SVGEGT. The V and J ends lost 4 bases and 8 bases respectively, with 14 bases between them. This CDR3 has 14 residues. CDR3 sequence: CASSSGQWKEKLFF. In nucleotides, the CDR3 is TGTGCCAGCAGTTCCGGACAATGGAAGGAAAAACTGTTTTTT.

About this clonotype: One end of the junction does not line up with germline, which may come from a read error. The chain is built from TRBV7-2 and TRBJ1-6; 9 nucleotides match TRBD1. This CDR3 has 16 residues. Germline assignment: CDR1 SGHTA and CDR2 FQGNSA. CDR3 protein: CVSSPGTGRVNSPLHF. CDR3 bases: TGTGTCAGCAGCCCTGGGACAGGGAGGGTCAATTCACCCCTCCACTTT.

The chain employs TRBV29-1 and TRBJ2-5; TRBD1 agrees at 10 bases. V was clipped by 6 bases and J by 7 bases; unmatched bases: 5. Germline V gene sequence: CDR1 SQVTM, CDR2 ANQGSEA. There are 12 residues in the CDR3. CDR3 DNA sequence: TGCAGCGTAGCTGGACAGGGGGTGACCCAGTACTTC. It yields the protein CSVAGQGVTQYF.

The gene calls are TRBV12-3 or TRBV12-4 and TRBJ2-6; 9 bases line up with TRBD1. Trimming took 5 bases from V and 3 from J; bases not matched to a gene: 20. This CDR3 comprises 21 residues. CDR3 DNA: TGTGCCAGCAGTCCCAAAAAGTTTGGCGGGACAGGGAAAGGTGGGGCCAACGTCCTGACTTTC. Translated: CASSPKKFGGTGKGGANVLTF.

As to this clonotype: This may be a read error, as it is one base from a much larger clone. The chain links TRBV10-2 to TRBJ2-2; 7 nucleotides match TRBD1. Germline loops: CDR1 WSHSY, CDR2 SAAADI. The CDR3 extends over 18 amino acids. The CDR3 loop is CAGSESGRTGIGTGELFF. The CDR3 region has the DNA TGCGCCGGCAGTGAGTCGGGAAGGACAGGCATCGGCACCGGGGAGCTGTTTTTT.

The rearrangement links TRBV6-2 or TRBV6-3 to TRBJ1-5; tentatively, D is TRBD1 (5 bases). CDR3 size: 17 residues. In germline, CDR1 is MNHEY, CDR2 SVGEGT. Trimming stripped 3 bases from V and 6 bases from J, with 21 bases between. CDR3 DNA sequence: TGTGCCAGCAGTTATTCCCCTGCAGGGACGGTCGGTCAGCCCCAGCATTTT. Protein sequence: CASSYSPAGTVGQPQHF.

The chain is built from TRBV29-1 and TRBJ1-2, with D uncertain. V was pared by 2 bases and J by 10 bases, with 11 bases between. Germline-derived CDR1 and CDR2 are SQVTM and ANQGSEA. The CDR3 sequence is 11 residues long. The chain's CDR3 is CSVESQQDYTF. The CDR3, as DNA: TGCAGCGTTGAATCACAGCAGGACTACACCTTC.

Regarding this clonotype: The CDR3 end shows no conserved phenylalanine or tryptophan, and so a read error is likely. The DNA is left out, because the CDR3 cannot be placed on it with certainty; the CDR3 is given as TCRdb lists it. This chain connects TRBV2 to TRBJ2-6; the table gives TRBD2 as D, unverified against the DNA. Counting both end residues, the CDR3 totals 12 amino acids. Per the germline V gene, CDR1 is SNHLY and CDR2 is FYNNEI. The CDR3 region is CASTLDSELPNA.

The CDR3 coding sequence is TGTGCCAGCAGGCTAAGCCGGGTTCCGAATTCACCCCTCCACTTT. Protein product: CASRLSRVPNSPLHF. This chain uses TRBV7-2 with TRBJ1-6; D gene uncertain. Trimming removed 6 bases from V and 7 bases from J, with 16 bases in between. CDR1 and CDR2 from the germline V gene are SGHTA and FQGNSA. The CDR3 is made up of 15 amino acids.

The table lists this clonotype with many counts. The CDR3 spells CSARDQDTSYEQYF. Here the CDR3 DNA reads TGCAGTGCTAGAGATCAGGACACCTCCTACGAGCAGTACTTC. The chain joins TRBV20-1 to TRBJ2-7; tentatively, D is TRBD1 (5 bases). V lost 0 bases, J lost 0 bases, and 9 bases lay in between. Germline assignment: CDR1 DFQATT and CDR2 SNEGSKA (reference sequence). This CDR3 spans 14 amino acids.

The rearrangement links TRBV7-9 to TRBJ2-6; 7 bases map to TRBD1. The CDR3 has 15 amino acids. Germline CDR1 reads SEHNR; CDR2 reads FQNEAQ (reference sequence). With V trimmed by 5 bases and J by 2 bases, 3 bases remained unmatched. CDR3 DNA: TGTGCCAGCAGCGTAACAGGGGCTGGGGCCAACGTCCTGACTTTC. Protein sequence: CASSVTGAGANVLTF.

Ten or more counts support this clonotype. The V call is TRBV10-2, the J call TRBJ1-6; D is perhaps TRBD1 (6 bases). Germline lookup yields CDR1 WSHSY and CDR2 SAAADI. V was cut by 8 bases and J by 10 bases, with 15 bases left in between. The CDR3 extends over 13 amino acids. As DNA, the CDR3 is TGCGCCAGCGCCCAGACAGGCATCTCACCCCTCCACTTT. Amino acids: CASAQTGISPLHF.

This clonotype was seen repeatedly, ten times or more. The chain recombines TRBV7-9 with TRBJ2-5, with TRBD2 matching over 8 bases. Germline trimming cut 4 bases from V and 1 base from J; bases unmatched to any gene: 5. The CDR3 extends over 15 amino acids. Germline values: CDR1 SEHNR, CDR2 FQNEAQ (reference sequence). For the CDR3, the DNA is TGTGCCAGCAGCTCCCGTAGCGGGATCCAAGAGACCCAGTACTTC. As protein: CASSSRSGIQETQYF.

On this clonotype: This may be a read error, as it is one base from a much larger clone. The J gene is TRBJ2-5, the V gene TRBV13, with TRBD1 matching 10 bases. The germline CDR1 and CDR2 sequences are PRHDT and FYEKMQ (reference sequence). The CDR3 runs to 13 residues. CDR3 bases: TGTGCCAGCAGCCAAGGGACAGGGGAGACCCAGCACTTC. Encoded protein: CASSQGTGETQHF.

As concerns this clonotype: With a much larger clone just one base away, this may be a read error. J is TRBJ1-4 and V is TRBV12-3 or TRBV12-4; D remains ambiguous. There are 13 residues in the CDR3. Trimming left V 7 bases short and J 8 bases short, with 14 bases between. The CDR3 region is CASITGYGEKLFF. CDR3 nucleotides: TGTGCCAGCATCACGGGGTATGGGGAAAAACTGTTTTTT.

Regarding this clonotype: Since a much larger clone is just one base distant, this may be a read error. The V call is TRBV9, the J call TRBJ2-5; tentatively, D is TRBD1 or TRBD2 (5 bases each). From germline, CDR1 is SGDLS and CDR2 YYNGEE. This CDR3 spans 16 amino acids. CDR3 sequence: CARSVGGDGYQETQYF. The DNA of the CDR3 is TGTGCCAGAAGCGTAGGTGGGGACGGATACCAAGAGACCCAGTACTTC.

This clonotype was observed many times. The chain is built from TRBV12-3 or TRBV12-4 and TRBJ1-3, with D uncertain. The CDR3 is 14 residues long. The V end lost 1 base, the J end lost 4 bases, and 8 bases lay between the germline ends. As DNA, the CDR3 is TGTGCCAGCAGTTTAGGTCAGCTCGGAAACACCATATATTTT. Amino acids: CASSLGQLGNTIYF.

This clonotype was recorded a few times. V gene TRBV5-1 combines with J gene TRBJ2-3; 8 nucleotides match TRBD1. V shed 2 bases, J shed 4 bases, and the junction held 6 bases outside the gene matches. In germline, CDR1 is SGHRS, CDR2 YFSETQ. The CDR3 is made up of 15 amino acids. The CDR3 DNA reads as TGCGCCAGCAGCTTACGGACAGGGAACGCAGATACGCAGTATTTT. Translated, it gives CASSLRTGNADTQYF.